The 6 T cell receptor beta chains presented below share a single source sample, sequenced in a study of CD4+ T cells in melanoma. The assay was immunoSEQ multiplex PCR, and TCRdb's table has in-frame clones only and misses some. The sample holds roughly 10,000 clones; roughly 60% are singletons and the top ten take about 12%. Sequencing used cells from a culture (not recorded whether cultured in vitro). Receptors originate from a human donor with melanoma.

There are a few counts of this clone. The rearrangement links TRBV27 to TRBJ2-5, with D possibly TRBD2 on 6 matching bases. Germline-derived CDR1 and CDR2 are MNHEY and SMNVEV (reference sequence). V dropped 4 bases and J dropped 1 base, with 10 bases sitting between them. The CDR3 runs 14 residues. CDR3 nucleotides: TGTGCCAGCAGTTCTCGGGGGATCCAAGAGACCCAGTACTTC. Protein product: CASSSRGIQETQYF.

This chain uses TRBV30 with TRBJ1-1, with D uncertain. The V end lost 2 bases, the J end lost 9 bases, and 13 bases lay between the germline ends. The CDR3 has 12 amino acids. CDR1 GTSNPN and CDR2 SVGIG come from the germline V gene (reference sequence). CDR3 in DNA: TGTGCCTGGAGTTCAGAGCGGCAAAAAGCTTTCTTT. Translating gives CAWSSERQKAFF.

The chain is built from TRBV11-2 and TRBJ1-5; 9 bases are a match to TRBD1. CDR3 length equals 15 residues. V was clipped by 1 base and J by 5 bases; unmatched bases: 3. Germline V CDR1 and CDR2: SGHAT, FQNNGV. The CDR3 DNA sequence: TGTGCCAGCAGCTTAGGGACAGGGGAGCATCAGCCCCAGCATTTT. Encoded protein: CASSLGTGEHQPQHF.

This clone was seen a handful of times. This chain connects TRBV7-2 to TRBJ2-3, with unresolved D. The V end was cut by 3 bases, the J end by 4 bases, with 8 bases between. This CDR3 has 13 residues. CDR1 and CDR2 from the germline V gene are SGHTA and FQGNSA. For the CDR3, the DNA is TGTGCCAGCAGCTTTGCCACGGCAGATACGCAGTATTTT. Residues: CASSFATADTQYF.

This rearrangement joins TRBV2 to TRBJ1-6; D ambiguous. This CDR3 is 13 amino acids long. V was clipped by 5 bases and J by 13 bases, with 15 bases between them. Germline CDR1 is SNHLY and CDR2 is FYNNEI. CDR3 amino acids: CASSSALGFPLHF. The CDR3 coding sequence is TGTGCCAGCAGTTCGGCCCTCGGGTTCCCCCTCCACTTT.

The chain is built from TRBV6-1 and TRBJ1-4, with TRBD1 as a possible D gene (5 bases). Per germline, CDR1 MNHNS and CDR2 SASEGT. The CDR3 extends over 16 amino acids. Trimming removed 3 bases from V and 0 bases from J, with 11 bases in between. CDR3 sequence (DNA): TGTGCCAGCAGTGAGGACATCCTTGCAACTAATGAAAAACTGTTTTTT. Its protein is CASSEDILATNEKLFF.